A single sample gave rise to the 26 T cell receptor beta chains below, sequenced in a study of low-dose radiotherapy and immunotherapy resistance in tumors. Alpha- and beta-chain coverage of first-strand cDNA came from TRAV- and TRBV-specific primers. A roughly 20-cycle PCR with a constant-region primer and V-primer adapter amplified TCRs. One entry per CDR3 protein, called by TCRdb with MiXCR from the reads. Counted here are around 11,000 distinct CDR3 sequences, around three fifths occurring once; the ten biggest clones make up 12%. The receptors derive from a human donor with advanced metastatic prostate, ovarian, gallbladder or colorectal cancer (not recorded which). This table probably holds off-target reads from a library built for another chain.

V usage is TRBV7-2 and J usage is TRBJ2-7, with 10 bases identical to TRBD1. CDR3 length: 15 amino acids. Germline V gene data show CDR1 as SGHTA and CDR2 as FQGNSA. Trimming at V came to 1 base and at J to 2 bases, leaving 2 bases not matched to a gene. The CDR3 reads CASSLGQGATYEQYF. CDR3 sequence (DNA): TGTGCCAGCAGCTTAGGACAGGGGGCAACCTACGAGCAGTACTTC.

J is TRBJ1-5 and V is TRBV27, with 7 bases identical to TRBD1. The CDR3 covers 13 residues. Germline V gene lookup returns CDR1 MNHEY and CDR2 SMNVEV (reference sequence). Losses at the gene ends were 10 bases for V and 3 bases for J; bases not matched to a gene: 6. The CDR3 DNA reads TGTGCCACCCGGGGACAGCTCAATCAGCCCCAGCATTTT. This gives the protein CATRGQLNQPQHF.

V gene TRBV11-3 combines with J gene TRBJ1-3; perhaps TRBD1 as D (5 bases). The germline gives CDR1 SGHNT, CDR2 YENEEA. V was clipped by 5 bases and J by 5 bases, with 7 bases between them. The CDR3 spans 12 residues. The CDR3 DNA reads as TGTGCCAGCAGCCCAGGGAGAAACACCATATATTTT. As protein: CASSPGRNTIYF.

CDR3 protein: CASSSTDRYGYTF. The CDR3 DNA sequence: TGTGCCAGCAGTTCGACAGATCGCTATGGCTACACCTTC. The chain recombines TRBV28 with TRBJ1-2; D is possibly TRBD1 (5 bases). Germline V CDR1 and CDR2: MDHEN, SYDVKM. Trimming left V 4 bases short and J 4 bases short, with 10 bases between. The CDR3 has 13 amino acids.

This chain links TRBV5-5 with TRBJ1-1, with D tentatively TRBD1 (6 bases). This CDR3 is 14 amino acids long. Germline V gives CDR1 SGHKS, CDR2 YYEKEE (reference sequence). Trimming removed 6 bases at V and 5 bases at J, with 17 bases between. The CDR3 spells CASTRGQAVTEAFF. The DNA of the CDR3 is TGTGCCAGCACCAGGGGTCAGGCGGTGACTGAAGCTTTCTTT.

The chain recombines TRBV5-4 with TRBJ2-2; 9 positions match TRBD1. Germline assignment: CDR1 SGHNT and CDR2 YYREEE (reference sequence). V lost 5 bases, J lost 6 bases, and 2 bases stayed unmatched. The CDR3 loop spans 13 amino acids. For the CDR3, the DNA is TGTGCCAGCAGGCGGACAGGGGCCGGGGAGCTGTTTTTT. It specifies CASRRTGAGELFF.

The chain joins TRBV10-3 to TRBJ1-2; 7 bases map to TRBD1. The CDR3 length is 13 residues. CDR1 ENHRY and CDR2 SYGVKD come from the germline V gene. The V and J ends lost 2 bases and 6 bases, in that order; junction bases with no gene match: 3. The CDR3 DNA sequence: TGTGCCATCAGTGAGCTACAGGGGAATGGCTACACCTTC. It codes for CAISELQGNGYTF.

There are a few counts of this clonotype. V usage is TRBV12-3 or TRBV12-4 and J usage is TRBJ2-3, with D hard to call. Trimming stripped 2 bases from V and 2 bases from J, with 11 bases between. The CDR3 consists of 15 residues. The CDR3: CASSLRLYFTDTQYF. The CDR3 DNA sequence: TGTGCCAGCAGTTTAAGGCTATACTTCACAGATACGCAGTATTTT.

The chain employs TRBV7-9 and TRBJ2-7, with 15 bases that match TRBD2. V lost 4 bases and J lost 5; bases outside the gene matches: 15. Germline-derived CDR1 and CDR2 are SEHNR and FQNEAQ (reference sequence). The CDR3 has 19 residues. The CDR3 reads CASSSVPGLAGGAKNEQYF. CDR3 bases: TGTGCCAGCAGCTCCGTCCCGGGACTAGCGGGAGGCGCTAAAAACGAGCAGTACTTC.

This clonotype was counted a single time. The chain links TRBV6-2 or TRBV6-3 to TRBJ2-3; D unresolved. The CDR3 runs 15 residues. V lost 2 bases to trimming and J lost 4 bases, with 13 bases between them. CDR1 and CDR2 from the germline V gene are MNHEY and SVGEGT. CDR3 in amino acids: CASSYLTLGADTQYF. In nucleotides, the CDR3 is TGTGCCAGCAGTTACCTGACACTGGGCGCAGATACGCAGTATTTT.

The chain couples TRBV5-1 to TRBJ1-2, with D possibly TRBD1 on 6 matching bases. From germline, CDR1 is SGHRS and CDR2 YFSETQ. The V gene lost 0 bases and the J gene lost 6 bases, with 12 bases spanning the gap. The CDR3 spans 14 residues. The CDR3 nucleotides read TGCGCCAGCAGCTTGGGCGGGGGCGCGGATGGCTACACCTTC. Amino acid sequence: CASSLGGGADGYTF. The full variable domain, with the rest looked up from reference TRBV5-1 and TRBJ1-2, is KAGVTQTPRYLIKTRGQQVTLSCSPISGHRSVSWYQQTPGQGLQFLFEYFSETQRNKGNFPGRFSGRQFSNSRSEMNVSTLELGDSALYLCASSLGGGADGYTFGSGTRLTVV.

The rearrangement joins TRBV6-2 or TRBV6-3 to TRBJ1-1, with TRBD1 as a possible D gene (6 bases). Trimming took off 2 bases at V and 0 bases at J, with 13 bases between the two ends. CDR3 length: 16 residues. Germline CDR1 is MNHEY and CDR2 is SVGEGT. The CDR3 region has the DNA TGTGCCAGCAGTTACGGACAGTTTGGAATGAACACTGAAGCTTTCTTT. Its translation: CASSYGQFGMNTEAFF.

V and J are TRBV28 and TRBJ1-2; TRBD1 is a possible D gene (5 bases). The CDR3 is 12 residues long. The V end was cut by 6 bases, the J end by 7 bases, with 12 bases between. Germline V CDR1 and CDR2: MDHEN, SYDVKM. CDR3 residues: CASRSGTFGYTF. CDR3 DNA: TGTGCCAGCAGGAGCGGGACGTTTGGCTACACCTTC.

The rearrangement joins TRBV19 to TRBJ1-5; perhaps TRBD1 as D (5 bases). Per the germline V gene, CDR1 is LNHDA and CDR2 is SQIVND (reference sequence). V lost 6 bases and J lost 1, with 16 bases in between. The CDR3 loop spans 16 amino acids. The CDR3 sequence: CASSQGAITSNQPQHF. Here the CDR3 DNA reads TGTGCCAGTAGCCAGGGTGCTATCACCAGCAATCAGCCCCAGCATTTT. Full variable domain (missing parts from reference TRBV19 and TRBJ1-5): DGGITQSPKYLFRKEGQNVTLSCEQNLNHDAMYWYRQDPGQGLRLIYYSQIVNDFQKGDIAEGYSVSREKKESFPLTVTSAQKNPTAFYLCASSQGAITSNQPQHFGDGTRLSIL.

The chain joins TRBV18 to TRBJ2-3; the D gene could be TRBD1 or TRBD2 (6 bases each). CDR1 is KGHSH, CDR2 LQKENI, per germline. The CDR3 is 16 residues long. Trimming shortened V by 2 bases and J by 3 bases, and 15 bases separated the two germline ends. CDR3 residues: CASSPRVGGGTDTQYF. The DNA for the CDR3 is TGTGCCAGCTCACCAAGAGTCGGAGGGGGGACAGATACGCAGTATTTT.

This clonotype was found a few times. CDR3 in amino acids: CASSFLPQGGLETQYF. The CDR3 nucleotides read TGTGCCAGCAGCTTCTTGCCCCAGGGGGGGCTTGAGACCCAGTACTTC. The chain uses TRBV11-2 and TRBJ2-5; D may match TRBD1 or TRBD2 (7 bases each). CDR1 and CDR2 from the germline V gene are SGHAT and FQNNGV. CDR3 length: 16 amino acids. V lost 3 bases and J lost 5, with 19 bases in between.

The gene calls are TRBV12-3 or TRBV12-4 and TRBJ2-6; TRBD2 agrees at 7 bases. The CDR3 is 17 residues long. After removal of 7 bases from V and 0 bases from J, the junction contained 9 bases not matched to a gene. The CDR3 loop reads CASTLLSGPSGANVLTF. CDR3 bases: TGTGCCAGCACCCTACTTAGCGGGCCCTCTGGGGCCAACGTCCTGACTTTC.

The J gene is TRBJ2-1, the V gene TRBV7-2; TRBD2 matches at 13 bases. The CDR3 has 16 amino acids. Germline V CDR1 and CDR2: SGHTA, FQGNSA. V shed 5 bases and J 8 bases; nucleotides not matched to a gene: 9. CDR3 loop: CASSKRTSGSIDEQFF. The CDR3 nucleotides read TGTGCCAGCAGCAAACGGACTAGCGGGAGCATAGATGAGCAGTTCTTC.

The rearrangement uses TRBV5-1 and TRBJ1-4, with D possibly TRBD1 on 5 matching bases. This CDR3 spans 17 amino acids. Germline assignment: CDR1 SGHRS and CDR2 YFSETQ. V lost 0 bases and J lost 6, with 18 bases in between. CDR3 region: CASSLGRGTIRDEKLFF. The CDR3 DNA is TGCGCCAGCAGCTTGGGGAGGGGAACCATCAGAGATGAAAAACTGTTTTTT.

The chain combines TRBV6-2 or TRBV6-3 with TRBJ2-3, with 8 positions matching TRBD2. Germline V CDR1 and CDR2: MNHEY, SVGEGT. J gave up 5 bases and V 6 bases, and 10 bases lay outside the gene matches. CDR3 size: 15 residues. CDR3 DNA: TGTGCCAGCAGCAAACTAGCGGTCGGCGGAGATACGCAGTATTTT. As protein: CASSKLAVGGDTQYF.

V gene TRBV24-1 combines with J gene TRBJ2-3; 10 bases are a match to TRBD1. In germline, CDR1 is KGHDR, CDR2 SFDVKD. The CDR3 sequence is 16 residues long. The J segment lost 2 bases and the V segment lost 4 bases, leaving 5 bases of the junction unmatched. The CDR3 DNA follows: TGTGCCACCAGTGAACAGGGACAGGGGCACACAGATACGCAGTATTTT. This translates into CATSEQGQGHTDTQYF.

V and J are TRBV3-1 and TRBJ2-7, with 8 bases aligning to TRBD1. With 3 bases clipped from V and 3 bases from J, the junction kept 7 bases outside the gene matches. The CDR3 has 15 amino acids. Germline V CDR1 and CDR2: LGHDT, YNNKEL (reference sequence). CDR3 bases: TGTGCCAGCAGCCACCCCGGACAGGGCGGCTACGAGCAGTACTTC. Its protein product is CASSHPGQGGYEQYF.

Comment on this clonotype: A junction boundary mismatches the germline segment, possibly from a read error. In DNA form, the CDR3 reads TGTGCCAGCAGGACAGGGATGAAGACTGAAGCTTTCTTT. Encoded protein: CASRTGMKTEAFF. The chain carries TRBV6-2 or TRBV6-3 and TRBJ1-1; 7 bases match TRBD1. CDR1 and CDR2 (germline): MNHEY, SVGEGT. This CDR3 spans 13 amino acids.

The genes are TRBV26 and TRBJ2-3; the table's TRBD2 call for D was not verified on the DNA. TRBV26 is marked as a pseudogene. This CDR3 contains 16 residues. The CDR3 nucleotides are TGTGCCAGCAACCACCTCAGCGGGGGGGGCACAGATACGCAGTATTTT. Translation: CASNHLSGGGTDTQYF.

This clonotype has a handful of counts. This chain joins TRBV2 and TRBJ1-1; D may be TRBD1 (5 bases). This CDR3 is built from 10 residues. The germline V and J ends were trimmed by 3 bases and 14 bases, with 10 bases remaining between them. Per the germline V gene, CDR1 is SNHLY and CDR2 is FYNNEI. CDR3 loop: CASSERTLFF. The CDR3 DNA sequence: TGTGCCAGCAGTGAGAGGACACTCTTCTTT.

The CDR3 bases are TGTGCCAGCAGCTTAGGAGTTGGTGAGCAGTTCTTC. This encodes CASSLGVGEQFF. The V gene is TRBV7-2, the J gene TRBJ2-1; no definite D call. Trimming left V 1 base short and J 9 bases short, with 7 bases between. Germline V gene sequence: CDR1 SGHTA, CDR2 FQGNSA. The length of the CDR3 is 12 residues.